This TCR beta chain was captured by sequencing in a study of regulatory T cells in long-lasting Graves disease. Time point denoted: newly diagnosed GD, antithyroid drugs for less than 3 months. The TCR library was made from RNA that had been extracted from PBMCs in TRIzol. Construction of TCR beta libraries relied on iRepertoire HTBI primers and on Arm-PCR targeting CDR3 regions. TCRdb called the multiplex PCR reads again in MiXCR, with one record for every CDR3 protein. The sample holds about 400,000 distinct CDR3 sequences, about 15% seen once. Germline assignment: CDR1 LGHNT and CDR2 FRNRAP. The CDR3 runs 13 residues. Trimming cost V 3 bases and J 2 bases, with 7 bases left between them. This clonotype was counted a few times. These data also featured in a second study, about T cells in Graves' hyperthyroidism and ophthalmopathy. That work adds: On the basis of clinical symptoms, serum thyroxine and TRAb, thyroid ultrasound and orbital computed tomography, diagnoses were made.

This chain links TRBV12-5 with TRBJ2-5, with D perhaps TRBD2 (5 bases). This TCR was sampled from a woman aged 40 to 49 with Graves disease. The source was peripheral blood mononuclear cells (PBMCs), collected at new diagnosis, from a patient treated with antithyroid drugs. CDR3 protein: CASGFSGQETQYF. The CDR3 DNA reads TGTGCTAGTGGTTTTTCGGGGCAAGAGACCCAGTACTTC.